This T cell receptor beta chain was identified in a study of hypomethylating agent response in myelodysplastic syndrome. Data came from immunoSEQ multiplex PCR; TCRdb stores just in-frame clones and leaves some out. The sample contains roughly 1,600 clones, roughly 85% of which appear only once. Trimming took 2 bases from V and 1 from J, leaving 1 base between them. The CDR3 is 11 residues long. Germline V gene sequence: CDR1 DFQATT, CDR2 SNEGSKA (reference sequence). This sequence joins TRBV20-1 and TRBJ2-3, with D hard to call. This sequence originates from a human donor with myelodysplastic syndrome. Sequenced here: bone marrow, sampled before or after starting hypomethylating agent treatment for myelodysplastic syndrome (not recorded which). The CDR3: CSARRTDTQYF. The CDR3 bases are TGCAGTGCTAGACGCACAGATACGCAGTATTTT.